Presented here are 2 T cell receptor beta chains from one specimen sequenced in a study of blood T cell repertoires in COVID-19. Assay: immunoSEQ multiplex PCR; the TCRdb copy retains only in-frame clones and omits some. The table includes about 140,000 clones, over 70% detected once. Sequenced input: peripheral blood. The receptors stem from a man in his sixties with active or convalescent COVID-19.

CDR3 sequence (DNA): TGCGCCAGCAGCTTGGGGGTAGCGAACACAGATACGCAGTATTTT. Its translation: CASSLGVANTDTQYF. This chain connects TRBV5-1 to TRBJ2-3; a weak D match, TRBD2 (5 bases). CDR1 and CDR2 (germline): SGHRS, YFSETQ. Trimming stripped 0 bases from V and 2 bases from J, with 10 bases between. The CDR3 has 15 residues. Together with reference TRBV5-1 and TRBJ2-3, the CDR3 gives the full variable domain: KAGVTQTPRYLIKTRGQQVTLSCSPISGHRSVSWYQQTPGQGLQFLFEYFSETQRNKGNFPGRFSGRQFSNSRSEMNVSTLELGDSALYLCASSLGVANTDTQYFGPGTRLTVL.

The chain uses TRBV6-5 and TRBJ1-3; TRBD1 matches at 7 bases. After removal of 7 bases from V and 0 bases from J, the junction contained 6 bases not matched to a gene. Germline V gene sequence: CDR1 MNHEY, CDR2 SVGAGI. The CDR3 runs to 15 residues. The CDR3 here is CASTLDRSSGNTIYF. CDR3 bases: TGTGCCAGCACCCTGGACAGGTCCTCTGGAAACACCATATATTTT.